The T cell receptor beta chain described here comes from a study of regulatory T cells in long-lasting Graves disease. Time point described: persistent/refractory GD, antithyroid drugs over 5 years with positive TRAb. Preparation of the TCR library used RNA extracted from PBMCs. The CDR3 runs to 14 residues. Deletions cut 3 bases from V and 13 bases from J, with 21 bases between. Note on this clonotype: As yet, its antigen is unknown.

In building TCR beta libraries, iRepertoire HTBI primers were used together with Arm-PCR of CDR3 regions. TCRdb itself ran the multiplex PCR reads through MiXCR, one entry per CDR3 protein. The repertoire holds under 500,000 distinct CDR3 sequences, around 21% seen once, with under 25% in the top ten. General study findings and limits: Less diverse TCR repertoires were seen in persistent Graves' patients than in newly diagnosed ones. TRBV28, TRBJ1-2 and TRBJ2-5 emerged as the favored segments in persistent disease.

Sequencing was performed on peripheral blood mononuclear cells (PBMCs), taken when the disease was refractory, from a patient treated with antithyroid drugs. V is TRBV12-3 or TRBV12-4 and J is TRBJ1-1; maybe TRBD1 (6 bases). The receptor comes from a female donor with Graves disease. The CDR3 reads CASSFAGPSSRGFF. CDR3 in DNA: TGTGCCAGCAGTTTCGCCGGGCCATCATCCAGGGGTTTCTTT.